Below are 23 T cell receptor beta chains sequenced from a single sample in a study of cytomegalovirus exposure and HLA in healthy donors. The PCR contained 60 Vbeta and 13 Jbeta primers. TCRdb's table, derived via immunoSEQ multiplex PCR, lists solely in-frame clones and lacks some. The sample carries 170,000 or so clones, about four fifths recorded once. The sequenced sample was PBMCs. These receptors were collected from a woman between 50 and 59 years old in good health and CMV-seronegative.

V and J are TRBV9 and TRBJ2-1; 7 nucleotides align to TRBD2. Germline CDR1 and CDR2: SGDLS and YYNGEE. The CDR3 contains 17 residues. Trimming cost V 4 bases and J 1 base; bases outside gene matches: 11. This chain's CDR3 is CASSFQTTSASYNEQFF. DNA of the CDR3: TGTGCCAGCAGCTTCCAAACAACTAGCGCTTCCTACAATGAGCAGTTCTTC.

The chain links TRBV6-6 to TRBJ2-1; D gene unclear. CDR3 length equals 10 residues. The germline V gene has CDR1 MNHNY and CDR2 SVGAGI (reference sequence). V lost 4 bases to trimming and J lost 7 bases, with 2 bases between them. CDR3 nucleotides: TGTGCCAGCAGTTTAAATGAGCAGTTCTTC. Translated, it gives CASSLNEQFF.

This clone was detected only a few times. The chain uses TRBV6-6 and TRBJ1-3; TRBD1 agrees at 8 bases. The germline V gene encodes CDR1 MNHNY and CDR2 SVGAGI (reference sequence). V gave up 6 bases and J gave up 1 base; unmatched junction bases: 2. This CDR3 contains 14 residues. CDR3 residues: CASRDRVSGNTIYF. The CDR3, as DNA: TGTGCCAGCAGGGACAGGGTGTCTGGAAACACCATATATTTT.

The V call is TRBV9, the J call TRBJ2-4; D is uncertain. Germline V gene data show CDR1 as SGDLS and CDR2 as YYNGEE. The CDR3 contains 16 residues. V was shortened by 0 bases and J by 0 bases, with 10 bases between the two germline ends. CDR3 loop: CASSVDNALAKNIQYF. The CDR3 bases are TGTGCCAGCAGCGTAGACAACGCCTTAGCCAAAAACATTCAGTACTTC.

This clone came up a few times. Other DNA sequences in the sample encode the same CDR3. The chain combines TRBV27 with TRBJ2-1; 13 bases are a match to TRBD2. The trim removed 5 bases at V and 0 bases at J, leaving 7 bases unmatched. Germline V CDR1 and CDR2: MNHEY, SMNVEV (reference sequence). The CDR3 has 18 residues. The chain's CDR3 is CASSLGLAGTYSYNEQFF. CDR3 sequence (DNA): TGTGCCAGCAGTCTGGGACTAGCGGGGACTTACTCCTACAATGAGCAGTTCTTC.

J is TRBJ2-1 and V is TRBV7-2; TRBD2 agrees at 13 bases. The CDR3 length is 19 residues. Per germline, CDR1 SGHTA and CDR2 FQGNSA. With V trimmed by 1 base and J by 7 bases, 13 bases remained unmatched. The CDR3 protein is CASSLVVVGTSGIRNEQFF. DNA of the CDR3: TGTGCCAGCAGCTTAGTAGTTGTCGGGACTAGCGGGATTCGGAATGAGCAGTTCTTC.

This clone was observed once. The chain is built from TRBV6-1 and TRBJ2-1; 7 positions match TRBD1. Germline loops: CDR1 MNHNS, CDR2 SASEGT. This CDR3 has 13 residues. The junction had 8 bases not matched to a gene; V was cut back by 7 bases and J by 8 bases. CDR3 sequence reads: CASKWDRVDEQFF. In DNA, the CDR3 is TGTGCCAGCAAATGGGACAGAGTAGATGAGCAGTTCTTC.

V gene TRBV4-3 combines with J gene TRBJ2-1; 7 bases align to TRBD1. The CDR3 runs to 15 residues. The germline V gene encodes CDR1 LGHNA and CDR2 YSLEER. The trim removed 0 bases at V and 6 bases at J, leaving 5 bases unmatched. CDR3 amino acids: CASSQETGLGNEQFF. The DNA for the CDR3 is TGCGCCAGCAGCCAAGAGACAGGGCTAGGCAATGAGCAGTTCTTC.

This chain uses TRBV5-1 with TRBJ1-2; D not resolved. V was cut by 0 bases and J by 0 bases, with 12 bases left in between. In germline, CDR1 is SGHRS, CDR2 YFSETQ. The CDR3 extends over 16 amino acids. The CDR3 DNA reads TGCGCCAGCAGCTTGGCAGTGAGTACAGCTAACTATGGCTACACCTTC. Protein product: CASSLAVSTANYGYTF. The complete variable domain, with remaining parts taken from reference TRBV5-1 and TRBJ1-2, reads KAGVTQTPRYLIKTRGQQVTLSCSPISGHRSVSWYQQTPGQGLQFLFEYFSETQRNKGNFPGRFSGRQFSNSRSEMNVSTLELGDSALYLCASSLAVSTANYGYTFGSGTRLTVV.

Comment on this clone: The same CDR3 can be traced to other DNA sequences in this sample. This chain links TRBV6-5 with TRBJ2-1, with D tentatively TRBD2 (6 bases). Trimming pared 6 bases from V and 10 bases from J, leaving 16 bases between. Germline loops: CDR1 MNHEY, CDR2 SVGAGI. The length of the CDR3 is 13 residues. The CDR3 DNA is TGTGCCAGCAGCCCCCGGGACTTTAGGGAGCAGTTCTTC. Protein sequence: CASSPRDFREQFF.

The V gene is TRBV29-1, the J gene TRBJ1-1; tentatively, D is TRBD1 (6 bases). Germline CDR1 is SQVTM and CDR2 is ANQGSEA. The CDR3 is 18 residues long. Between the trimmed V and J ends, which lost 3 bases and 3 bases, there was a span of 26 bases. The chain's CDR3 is CSVEGKTGTSSWDTEAFF. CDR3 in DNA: TGCAGCGTTGAGGGCAAAACAGGGACCTCGAGTTGGGACACTGAAGCTTTCTTT.

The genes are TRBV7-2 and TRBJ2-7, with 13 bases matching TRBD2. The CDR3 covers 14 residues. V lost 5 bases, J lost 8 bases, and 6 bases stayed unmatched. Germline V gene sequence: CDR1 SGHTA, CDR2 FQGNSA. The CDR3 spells CASSARTSGGKQYF. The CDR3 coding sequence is TGTGCCAGCAGCGCCCGGACTAGCGGGGGTAAGCAGTACTTC.

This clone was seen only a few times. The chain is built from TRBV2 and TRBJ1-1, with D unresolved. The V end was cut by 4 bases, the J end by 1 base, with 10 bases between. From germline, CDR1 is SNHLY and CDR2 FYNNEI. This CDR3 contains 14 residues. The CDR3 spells CASSVQTTNTEAFF. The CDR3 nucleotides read TGTGCCAGCAGTGTTCAGACAACGAACACTGAAGCTTTCTTT.

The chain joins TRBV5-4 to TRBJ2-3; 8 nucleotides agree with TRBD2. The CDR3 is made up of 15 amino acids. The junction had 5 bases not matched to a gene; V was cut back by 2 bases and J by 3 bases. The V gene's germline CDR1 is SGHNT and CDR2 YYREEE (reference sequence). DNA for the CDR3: TGTGCCAGCAGCTTCGCGGGAGGAGGGACAGATACGCAGTATTTT. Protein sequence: CASSFAGGGTDTQYF.

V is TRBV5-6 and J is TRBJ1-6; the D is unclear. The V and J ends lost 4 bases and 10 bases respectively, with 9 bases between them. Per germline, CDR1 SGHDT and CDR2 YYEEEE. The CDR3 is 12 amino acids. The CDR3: CASSVNASPLHF. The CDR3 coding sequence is TGTGCCAGCAGCGTCAATGCGTCACCCCTCCACTTT.

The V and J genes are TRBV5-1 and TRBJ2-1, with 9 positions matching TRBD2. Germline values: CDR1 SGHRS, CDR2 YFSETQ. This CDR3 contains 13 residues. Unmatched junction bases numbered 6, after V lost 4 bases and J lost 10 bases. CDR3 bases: TGCGCCAGCAGCATCATTAGCGGGAGCGAGCAGTTCTTC. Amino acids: CASSIISGSEQFF.

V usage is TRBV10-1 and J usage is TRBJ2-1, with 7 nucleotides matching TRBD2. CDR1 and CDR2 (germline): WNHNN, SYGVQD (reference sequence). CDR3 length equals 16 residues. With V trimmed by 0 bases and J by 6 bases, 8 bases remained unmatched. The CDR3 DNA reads TGCGCCAGCAGTGAGTCTTCGGGAGGAGGTAGCAATGAGCAGTTCTTC. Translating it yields CASSESSGGGSNEQFF.

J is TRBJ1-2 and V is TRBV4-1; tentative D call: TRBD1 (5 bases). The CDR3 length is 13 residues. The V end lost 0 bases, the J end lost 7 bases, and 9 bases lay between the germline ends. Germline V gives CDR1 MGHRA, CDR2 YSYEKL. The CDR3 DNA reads TGCGCCAGCAGCCAAGATGGGAGGGGTGGCTACACCTTC. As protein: CASSQDGRGGYTF.

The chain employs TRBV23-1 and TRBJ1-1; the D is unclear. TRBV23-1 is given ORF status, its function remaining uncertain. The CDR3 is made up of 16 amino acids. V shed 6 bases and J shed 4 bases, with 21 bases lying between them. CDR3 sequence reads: CASRPTDIGGFTEAFF. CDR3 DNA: TGCGCCAGCAGACCTACTGACATTGGCGGGTTCACTGAAGCTTTCTTT.

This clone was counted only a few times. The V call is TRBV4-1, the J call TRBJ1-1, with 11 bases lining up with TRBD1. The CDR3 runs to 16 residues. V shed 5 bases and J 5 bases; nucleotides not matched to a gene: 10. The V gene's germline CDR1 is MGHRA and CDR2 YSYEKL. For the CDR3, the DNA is TGCGCCAGCAGCTCGACTCCGGGACAGGGGGGGACTGAAGCTTTCTTT. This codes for CASSSTPGQGGTEAFF.

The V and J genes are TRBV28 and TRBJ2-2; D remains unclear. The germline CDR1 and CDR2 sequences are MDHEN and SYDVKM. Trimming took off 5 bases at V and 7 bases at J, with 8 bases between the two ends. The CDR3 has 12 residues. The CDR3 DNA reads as TGTGCCAGCAGTGTTCTCTTCGGGGAGCTGTTTTTT. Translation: CASSVLFGELFF.

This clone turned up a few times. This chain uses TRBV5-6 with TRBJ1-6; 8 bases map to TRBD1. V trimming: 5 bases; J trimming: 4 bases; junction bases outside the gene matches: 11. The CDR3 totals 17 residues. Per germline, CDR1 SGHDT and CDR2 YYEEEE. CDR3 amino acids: CASRQYSGGAYNSPLHF. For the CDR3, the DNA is TGTGCCAGCAGGCAATACTCAGGGGGCGCTTATAATTCACCCCTCCACTTT.

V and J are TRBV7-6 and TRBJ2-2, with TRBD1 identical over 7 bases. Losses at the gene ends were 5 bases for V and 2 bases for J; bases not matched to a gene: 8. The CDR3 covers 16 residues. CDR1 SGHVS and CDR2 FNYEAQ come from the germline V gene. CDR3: CASSQWTGYNTGELFF. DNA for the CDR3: TGTGCCAGCAGCCAGTGGACAGGTTATAACACCGGGGAGCTGTTTTTT.